The 5 T cell receptor beta chains listed next were all sequenced from one sample in a study of CD8 T cells in Susac syndrome. RNA totalling roughly 0.45 to 1 ug underwent reverse transcription with random hexamers. Using its own MiXCR run on the immunoSEQ multiplex PCR reads, TCRdb lists one record per CDR3 protein. Counted here are 170,000 or so distinct CDR3 sequences, roughly 95% occurring once; the ten biggest clones make up roughly 0.12%. The source material was CD4+ T cells from PBMCs. These receptors all come from a human donor with Susac syndrome.

This clonotype was seen a handful of times. J is TRBJ2-2 and V is TRBV11-1, with a weak D call TRBD1 (5 bases). Trimming took off 1 base at V and 3 bases at J, with 6 bases between the two ends. Germline-derived CDR1 and CDR2 are SGHAT and FQDESV (reference sequence). The CDR3 has 14 amino acids. The CDR3 here is CASSLEGYTGELFF. CDR3 bases: TGTGCCAGCAGCTTAGAGGGGTACACCGGGGAGCTGTTTTTT.

The CDR3 DNA reads as TGTGCCAGCAGAGAGGGACTAGCCCCCTATGAGCAGTTCTTC. Its protein is CASREGLAPYEQFF. This rearrangement joins TRBV12-3 or TRBV12-4 to TRBJ2-1; TRBD2 matches 9 bases. This CDR3 is 14 amino acids long. V dropped 6 bases and J dropped 8; count of bases not matched to a gene: 8.

The rearrangement links TRBV6-4 to TRBJ2-1, with D perhaps TRBD1 or TRBD2 (5 bases each). The CDR3 sequence is 15 residues long. Trimming took 4 bases from V and 6 from J, leaving 16 bases between them. The germline gives CDR1 MRHNA, CDR2 SNTAGT. The chain's CDR3 is CASSVEGTRGNEQFF. As DNA, the CDR3 is TGTGCCAGCAGTGTGGAAGGGACGAGGGGCAATGAGCAGTTCTTC.

A single count supports this clonotype. The chain carries TRBV30 and TRBJ2-1; D uncertain. The CDR3 has 12 amino acids. The germline V gene has CDR1 GTSNPN and CDR2 SVGIG (reference sequence). V was pared by 0 bases and J by 6 bases, with 6 bases between. This chain's CDR3 is CAWSVVGNEQFF. In DNA, the CDR3 is TGTGCCTGGAGTGTAGTTGGCAATGAGCAGTTCTTC.

The chain joins TRBV20-1 to TRBJ1-4; D is undetermined. V was cut by 5 bases and J by 7 bases, with 14 bases left in between. Germline lookup yields CDR1 DFQATT and CDR2 SNEGSKA (reference sequence). The CDR3 loop spans 13 amino acids. CDR3 nucleotide sequence: TGCAGTGCTCCGTTAACGGGAGGTGAAAAACTGTTTTTT. Protein: CSAPLTGGEKLFF.